Following are 4 T cell receptor beta chains from one sample sequenced in a study of cytomegalovirus exposure and HLA in healthy donors. Primers included in the PCR were 60 Vbeta and 13 Jbeta primers. Sequencing used immunoSEQ multiplex PCR; TCRdb keeps in-frame clones, though not all of them. Here the sample spans 95,000 to 100,000 clones, more than 65% being singletons. Sequenced input: PBMCs. The origin of the receptors is a human donor in good health.

The rearrangement uses TRBV25-1 and TRBJ2-7, with 8 bases that match TRBD1. Germline V gene data show CDR1 as MGHDK and CDR2 as SYGVNS. The CDR3 spans 15 residues. With V trimmed by 7 bases and J by 2 bases, 10 bases remained unmatched. As DNA, the CDR3 is TGTGCCAGCAACACTTTGACAGGGGAGCCCTACGAGCAGTACTTC. It translates to CASNTLTGEPYEQYF.

The chain couples TRBV5-1 to TRBJ2-2; D possibly corresponds to TRBD1 (6 bases). Germline V lookup: CDR1 SGHRS, CDR2 YFSETQ. The V end lost 4 bases, the J end lost 2 bases, and 12 bases lay between the germline ends. The CDR3 spans 15 residues. DNA of the CDR3: TGCGCCAGCAGCCCAACAGGGAAAAACACCGGGGAGCTGTTTTTT. This codes for CASSPTGKNTGELFF.

This chain connects TRBV5-1 to TRBJ1-4; D may be TRBD1 (5 bases). Germline CDR1 SGHRS, CDR2 YFSETQ. Trimming left V 4 bases short and J 0 bases short, with 13 bases between. The CDR3 has 16 residues. The CDR3 sequence is CASSPVRGATNEKLFF. The DNA for the CDR3 is TGCGCCAGCAGCCCGGTTAGGGGTGCAACTAATGAAAAACTGTTTTTT.

This clone was detected only once. The chain carries TRBV7-6 and TRBJ2-2, with 15 bases identical to TRBD2. The V segment lost 5 bases and the J segment 7 bases; nucleotides outside the gene matches: 5. The CDR3 consists of 16 residues. Germline loops: CDR1 SGHVS, CDR2 FNYEAQ. The CDR3 DNA follows: TGTGCCAGCAGCCGGACTAGCGGGAGGGGCGGCGGGGAGCTGTTTTTT. Translating gives CASSRTSGRGGGELFF.